This passage covers 17 T cell receptor beta chains from one sample sequenced in a study of cytomegalovirus exposure and HLA in healthy donors. PCR primers comprised 60 Vbeta and 13 Jbeta primers. The protocol was immunoSEQ multiplex PCR, while the TCRdb copy is restricted to in-frame clones and leaves out a portion. The sample has 100,000 to 150,000 clones; nearly 80% are singletons. Input material: PBMCs. All receptors come from a woman in her forties in good health and CMV-seronegative.

The chain employs TRBV5-1 and TRBJ2-1; 10 bases line up with TRBD2. The CDR3 spans 15 residues. The ends lost 1 base at V and 7 bases at J; junction bases unmatched: 5. CDR1 and CDR2 (germline): SGHRS, YFSETQ. The CDR3 region has the DNA TGCGCCAGCAGCTTGAGCGGGGGGGGTTGGAATGAGCAGTTCTTC. Amino acids: CASSLSGGGWNEQFF.

CDR3 protein: CAISDYRGRIGGELFF. The CDR3, as DNA: TGTGCCATCAGTGACTACAGGGGGCGCATCGGCGGGGAGCTGTTTTTT. The chain joins TRBV10-3 to TRBJ2-2; 9 bases line up with TRBD1. Germline V gene data show CDR1 as ENHRY and CDR2 as SYGVKD. The CDR3 sequence is 16 residues long. With V trimmed by 3 bases and J by 7 bases, 9 bases remained unmatched.

This rearrangement joins TRBV6-4 to TRBJ2-7; possibly TRBD1 for D (6 bases). Germline V lookup: CDR1 MRHNA, CDR2 SNTAGT. Trimming took 7 bases from V and 5 from J, leaving 9 bases between them. CDR3 size: 11 residues. The CDR3 here is CASNRQDEQYF. The CDR3 coding sequence is TGTGCCAGCAACCGACAGGACGAGCAGTACTTC.

CDR3 sequence: CATSRGLAGAYNEQFF. DNA for the CDR3: TGTGCCACCAGCAGAGGACTAGCGGGAGCCTACAATGAGCAGTTCTTC. The chain carries TRBV15 and TRBJ2-1, with 12 nucleotides matching TRBD2. The CDR3 loop spans 16 amino acids. CDR1 is LNHNV, CDR2 YYDKDF, per germline (reference sequence). J was trimmed by 2 bases and V by 1 base; bases with no gene match: 0.

A single count supports this clone. The chain combines TRBV7-2 with TRBJ2-3, with TRBD2 identical over 7 bases. J was trimmed by 5 bases and V by 2 bases; bases with no gene match: 7. This CDR3 region has 15 residues. CDR1 SGHTA and CDR2 FQGNSA come from the germline V gene. The CDR3 coding sequence is TGTGCCAGCAGCTTAATCGCGGGAGCAGGAGATACGCAGTATTTT. It specifies CASSLIAGAGDTQYF.

This clone was found once. The chain combines TRBV10-3 with TRBJ2-7; 7 bases map to TRBD2. Germline CDR1 and CDR2: ENHRY and SYGVKD. The CDR3 contains 13 residues. The V segment lost 10 bases and the J segment 5 bases; nucleotides outside the gene matches: 11. CDR3 residues: CATRSRGLNEQYF. For the CDR3, the DNA is TGTGCCACCCGCTCGCGGGGGTTGAACGAGCAGTACTTC.

Turning to this clone: One end of the junction does not line up with germline, which may come from a read error. The rearrangement links TRBV29-1 to TRBJ2-6; D is perhaps TRBD1 (5 bases). The CDR3 spans 12 residues. Germline CDR1 SQVTM, CDR2 ANQGSEA. The CDR3 DNA sequence: TGCAGCGTTGATAGTGGGGCCAACGGCCTGACTTTC. This encodes CSVDSGANGLTF.

The genes are TRBV2 and TRBJ2-7, with a possible D match to TRBD1 (6 bases). CDR1 and CDR2 (germline): SNHLY, FYNNEI. The length of the CDR3 is 13 residues. Deletions cut 3 bases from V and 4 bases from J, with 10 bases between. CDR3 in amino acids: CASSDGQIYEQYF. The DNA for the CDR3 is TGTGCCAGCAGTGACGGACAGATTTACGAGCAGTACTTC.

The chain joins TRBV27 to TRBJ1-1; no reliable D call. This CDR3 comprises 12 residues. The V and J ends lost 6 bases and 6 bases respectively, with 11 bases between them. Per germline, CDR1 MNHEY and CDR2 SMNVEV (reference sequence). CDR3 region: CASSDRSAEAFF. The CDR3 region has the DNA TGTGCCAGCAGCGATAGGAGTGCTGAAGCTTTCTTT.

V is TRBV29-1 and J is TRBJ2-1; 8 nucleotides align to TRBD2. The CDR3 has 14 residues. The germline V gene has CDR1 SQVTM and CDR2 ANQGSEA. V gave up 1 base and J gave up 8 bases; unmatched junction bases: 7. This CDR3 is CSVEGLAGGDEQFF. CDR3 nucleotide sequence: TGCAGCGTTGAAGGGCTAGCGGGCGGGGATGAGCAGTTCTTC.

The chain carries TRBV19 and TRBJ2-1; TRBD2 is a possible D gene (5 bases). Germline V gene lookup returns CDR1 LNHDA and CDR2 SQIVND (reference sequence). The CDR3 loop spans 13 amino acids. The V gene lost 3 bases and the J gene lost 6 bases, with 9 bases spanning the gap. The CDR3 is CASSIVAINEQFF. As DNA, the CDR3 is TGTGCCAGTAGTATCGTAGCGATCAATGAGCAGTTCTTC.

The V call is TRBV5-4, the J call TRBJ1-1; no firm D call. Germline CDR1 and CDR2: SGHNT and YYREEE (reference sequence). The length of the CDR3 is 14 residues. Trimming removed 4 bases at V and 0 bases at J, with 10 bases between. CDR3 coding DNA: TGTGCCAGCAGCCCTTTAGAGATGAACACTGAAGCTTTCTTT. Encoded protein: CASSPLEMNTEAFF.

The chain links TRBV5-1 to TRBJ1-4; 9 bases match TRBD1. In germline, CDR1 is SGHRS, CDR2 YFSETQ. The trim removed 0 bases at V and 7 bases at J, leaving 4 bases unmatched. There are 15 residues in the CDR3. The chain's CDR3 is CASSLEQGAREKLFF. In nucleotides, the CDR3 is TGCGCCAGCAGCTTGGAACAGGGGGCGCGTGAAAAACTGTTTTTT.

As regards this clone: One end of the junction does not line up with germline, which may come from a read error. The DNA for the CDR3 is TGCAGCGCGGCCCGGGACAGCTCCTCTGGGGCCAACGGCCTGACTTTC. It is translated as CSAARDSSSGANGLTF. The chain employs TRBV29-1 and TRBJ2-6, with 7 bases aligning to TRBD1. CDR1 is SQVTM, CDR2 ANQGSEA, per germline. The CDR3 consists of 16 residues.

The rearrangement links TRBV7-9 to TRBJ1-5; D is perhaps TRBD1 (6 bases). The CDR3 contains 14 residues. The V gene lost 6 bases and the J gene lost 4 bases, with 13 bases spanning the gap. CDR1 and CDR2 from the germline V gene are SEHNR and FQNEAQ (reference sequence). Here the CDR3 DNA reads TGTGCCAGCAGTTCGACAGGAGCTAATCAGCCCCAGCATTTT. It encodes CASSSTGANQPQHF.

This chain connects TRBV9 to TRBJ2-4; D perhaps matches TRBD2 (5 bases). From germline, CDR1 is SGDLS and CDR2 YYNGEE. The CDR3 sequence is 15 residues long. Trimming left V 5 bases short and J 0 bases short, with 12 bases between. The CDR3 protein is CASRVSVLAKNIQYF. CDR3 bases: TGTGCCAGCAGAGTTAGCGTACTAGCCAAAAACATTCAGTACTTC.

V gene TRBV7-9 combines with J gene TRBJ2-6; no reliable D call. CDR1 SEHNR and CDR2 FQNEAQ come from the germline V gene (reference sequence). The germline V and J ends were trimmed by 7 bases and 0 bases, with 7 bases remaining between them. The CDR3 is made up of 14 amino acids. In nucleotides, the CDR3 is TGTGCCAGCATGAAGAGCTCTGGGGCCAACGTCCTGACTTTC. Translation: CASMKSSGANVLTF.